These 5 T cell receptor beta chains originate from one sample sequenced in a study of CD8 T cells in Susac syndrome. cDNA came from approximately 0.5 to 1 ug RNA primed by random hexamers. TCRdb re-derived calls from the immunoSEQ multiplex PCR reads in MiXCR, one entry per CDR3 protein. This table has over 100,000 distinct CDR3 sequences, about 90% appearing once. The sequenced material came from CD8+ T cells from PBMCs. Source of these receptors: a human donor in good health.

This clonotype was detected once. The chain is built from TRBV20-1 and TRBJ2-3; 8 bases agree with TRBD2. Trimming took 3 bases from V and 3 from J; bases not matched to a gene: 11. Per germline, CDR1 DFQATT and CDR2 SNEGSKA (reference sequence). The CDR3 runs to 16 residues. This chain's CDR3 is CSASFVPGGLTDTQYF. The CDR3 nucleotides are TGCAGTGCTAGTTTTGTGCCGGGGGGGTTGACAGATACGCAGTATTTT.

This chain uses TRBV19 with TRBJ1-1; 9 nucleotides align to TRBD1. The length of the CDR3 is 14 residues. Germline trimming cut 5 bases from V and 7 bases from J; bases unmatched to any gene: 8. The germline V gene has CDR1 LNHDA and CDR2 SQIVND (reference sequence). The CDR3 DNA follows: TGTGCCAGTAGTTCTCCCGGACAGGGGCTTGAAGCTTTCTTT. Its protein product is CASSSPGQGLEAFF.

V is TRBV7-2 and J is TRBJ1-1; D is perhaps TRBD1 (5 bases). V gave up 1 base and J gave up 11 bases, with 11 bases separating them. This CDR3 comprises 12 residues. Germline V gives CDR1 SGHTA, CDR2 FQGNSA. The CDR3 DNA follows: TGTGCCAGCAGCTTAGAGGGCAGGGTGGCTTTCTTT. Amino acid sequence: CASSLEGRVAFF.

This CDR3 reads CSTRKDTQYF. The CDR3 DNA is TGCAGCACAAGGAAAGATACGCAGTATTTT. The rearrangement uses TRBV29-1 and TRBJ2-3; no firm D call. The CDR3 spans 10 residues. Germline values: CDR1 SQVTM, CDR2 ANQGSEA. Trimming removed 8 bases from V and 5 bases from J, with 8 bases in between.

CDR3 nucleotides: TGCAGCGTTGAAAGACTGCCCTACTATGGCTACACCTTC. Translation gives CSVERLPYYGYTF. The chain carries TRBV29-1 and TRBJ1-2, with D uncertain. The CDR3 extends over 13 amino acids. V was shortened by 2 bases and J by 3 bases, with 10 bases between the two germline ends. Germline CDR1 reads SQVTM; CDR2 reads ANQGSEA. The entire variable domain, with the rest obtained from reference TRBV29-1 and TRBJ1-2, is as follows: SAVISQKPSRDICQRGTSLTIQCQVDSQVTMMFWYRQQPGQSLTLIATANQGSEATYESGFVIDKFPISRPNLTFSTLTVSNMSPEDSSIYLCSVERLPYYGYTFGSGTRLTVV.